Each of the 27 T cell receptor beta chains below was sequenced from the same sample in a study of T cells in women clearing cervical HPV infection. Clones were sequenced by immunoSEQ multiplex PCR, and TCRdb holds only the in-frame ones, with some missing. The sample spans more than 20,000 clones; the ten largest clones claim roughly 5.5%. Sequencing input: blood buffy coat. Receptor source: a woman aged 18-70 years with a cervical HPV16 infection that either progressed to CIN3+ or cleared (not recorded which).

The sequenced CDR3 bases are TGTGCCAGTAGTATCCAATCAGGACTAGCGGGAAACAATGAC. Its translation: CASSIQSGLAGNND. The complete CDR3 protein is CASSIQSGLAGNNDYTF. J is TRBJ1-2 and V is TRBV19; D is undetermined. The read ends 3 residues early relative to the CDR3; the germline J gene fills the gap. Germline-derived CDR1 and CDR2 are LNHDA and SQIVND (reference sequence). The CDR3 length is 17 residues.

Notes on this clone: The read ends 3 residues shy of where the CDR3 ends; the end is completed using the germline J gene. The chain has TRBV2 and TRBJ2-1; 7 bases agree with TRBD2. Germline CDR1 is SNHLY and CDR2 is FYNNEI. The CDR3 runs to 13 residues. J gave up 5 bases and V 4 bases, and 2 bases lay outside the gene matches. The sequenced part of the CDR3 DNA is TGTGCCAGCAGTGGTGCGGGGGACAATGAG. Translation: CASSGAGDNE. The full-length CDR3 reads as CASSGAGDNEQFF.

CDR3 region: CSALAGGGETQYF. CDR3 bases read: TGCAGCGCTCTAGCGGGAGGAGGGGAGACT. The chain is built from TRBV29-1 and TRBJ2-4, with TRBD2 matching over 11 bases. Read data end 3 residues before the CDR3 end; the end is taken from the germline J gene. Germline CDR1 is SQVTM and CDR2 is ANQGSEA. There are 13 residues in the CDR3.

With respect to this clone: The CDR3 end falls 3 residues outside the read, so it is completed with the germline J gene. This rearrangement joins TRBV6-4 to TRBJ2-1, with D possibly being TRBD1 or TRBD2 (5 bases each). The CDR3 totals 13 residues. The V and J ends lost 8 bases and 6 bases respectively, with 14 bases between them. Germline assignment: CDR1 MRHNA and CDR2 SNTAGT. The CDR3 spells CASSNERGNEQFF. The CDR3 bases that were read are TGTGCCAGCTCAAACGAGAGGGGCAATGAG.

As to this clone: The DNA ends 3 residues before the CDR3 does, and the rest of the CDR3 is filled in from the germline J gene. The chain links TRBV10-2 to TRBJ2-5; 11 nucleotides agree with TRBD2. J gave up 4 bases and V 2 bases, and 3 bases lay outside the gene matches. The germline V gene encodes CDR1 WSHSY and CDR2 SAAADI. This CDR3 comprises 15 residues. The CDR3 reads CASSELAGGSETQYF. The covered CDR3 bases are TGCGCCAGCAGTGAGCTAGCGGGAGGATCAGAGACC.

Notes on this clone: The sequenced fragment ends 3 residues before the CDR3 boundary, so the rest is inferred from the germline J gene. V gene TRBV13 combines with J gene TRBJ2-3, with 9 positions matching TRBD2. The CDR3 runs 15 residues. Germline V CDR1 and CDR2: PRHDT, FYEKMQ (reference sequence). CDR3 bases read: TGTGCCAGCAGCGCAGGACTAGCGTCCCAAGAGACG. Translated: CASSAGLASQET. The full CDR3 is CASSAGLASQETQYF.

In regard to this clone: The missing CDR3 end, 3 residues past where the read stops, is filled in from the germline J gene. V usage is TRBV2 and J usage is TRBJ2-7; 7 bases are shared with TRBD2. There are 16 residues in the CDR3. Germline V lookup: CDR1 SNHLY, CDR2 FYNNEI. V dropped 2 bases and J dropped 2; count of bases not matched to a gene: 9. The sequenced part of the CDR3 DNA is TGTGCCAGCAGTGAAATTCCTTTCAGCGGGACCTACGAG. Translation gives CASSEIPFSGTYE. The whole CDR3 sequence is CASSEIPFSGTYEQYF.

As regards this clone: The read ends 3 residues shy of where the CDR3 ends; the end is completed using the germline J gene. The chain carries TRBV10-3 and TRBJ2-3; weak D call: TRBD1 (6 bases). The CDR3 has 12 amino acids. The germline V gene has CDR1 ENHRY and CDR2 SYGVKD. Trimming stripped 10 bases from V and 2 bases from J, with 10 bases between. The DNA read from the CDR3 is TGTGCCACAGGACAGTACACAGATACG. Translated, it gives CATGQYTDT. The entire CDR3 protein reads CATGQYTDTQYF.

Notes on this clone: The CDR3 goes on 3 residues after the read ends, and that part is filled in from the germline J gene. This chain links TRBV11-2 with TRBJ2-7, with TRBD1 matching 10 bases. CDR3 size: 15 residues. CDR1 and CDR2 (germline): SGHAT, FQNNGV. The J segment lost 6 bases and the V segment lost 6 bases, leaving 11 bases of the junction unmatched. The CDR3 loop reads CASRPPGTGAFEQYF. The DNA read from the CDR3 is TGTGCCAGCAGGCCACCTGGGACAGGGGCGTTCGAG.

As to this clone: The read ends 3 residues shy of where the CDR3 ends; the end is completed using the germline J gene. The J gene is TRBJ2-2, the V gene TRBV18; tentatively, D is TRBD1 (5 bases). Germline V lookup: CDR1 KGHSH, CDR2 LQKENI. The CDR3 has 18 amino acids. Incomplete CDR3 DNA: TGTGCCAGCTCACAGATTAGGGCCGGATTCTCTGGGGCCAACGTG. Its protein is CASSQIRAGFSGANV. The whole CDR3 region reads CASSQIRAGFSGANVLFF.

With respect to this clone: The read gets to within 3 residues of the CDR3 end, and the germline J gene fills in the rest. The chain has TRBV5-1 and TRBJ2-1; TRBD2 aligns across 7 bases. Germline CDR1 SGHRS, CDR2 YFSETQ. With 5 bases clipped from V and 1 base from J, the junction kept 9 bases outside the gene matches. The CDR3 loop spans 16 amino acids. The CDR3 sequence: CASSVLSGTSYNEQFF. CDR3 bases read: TGCGCCAGCAGTGTCCTAAGCGGGACGTCCTACAATGAG.

On this clone: The sequence runs out 3 residues before the end of the CDR3; the remainder is reconstructed from the germline J gene. The genes are TRBV7-6 and TRBJ2-1; maybe TRBD2 (7 bases). The CDR3 is 15 residues long. Germline V gene sequence: CDR1 SGHVS, CDR2 FNYEAQ. V shed 1 base and J shed 4 bases, with 11 bases lying between them. The sequenced part of the CDR3 DNA is TGTGCCAGCAGCTTAGAGGGGGGGGGATACAATGAG. Translated: CASSLEGGGYNE. Given in full, the CDR3 is CASSLEGGGYNEQFF.

As for this clone: The DNA ends 3 residues before the CDR3 does, and the rest of the CDR3 is filled in from the germline J gene. The J gene is TRBJ1-1, the V gene TRBV18, with 11 bases lining up with TRBD1. V shed 3 bases, J shed 5 bases, and the junction held 5 bases outside the gene matches. Germline CDR1 and CDR2: KGHSH and LQKENI. The CDR3 is 15 residues long. The sequenced CDR3 bases are TGTGCCAGCTCACCCAGGACAGGGGGCCGTACTGAA. Translation: CASSPRTGGRTE. Given in full, the CDR3 is CASSPRTGGRTEAFF.

About this clone itself: From the germline J gene comes the end of the CDR3, since the read stops 3 residues before it. V and J are TRBV28 and TRBJ2-7; 9 bases agree with TRBD1. Germline assignment: CDR1 MDHEN and CDR2 SYDVKM. There are 15 residues in the CDR3. Trimming cost V 6 bases and J 4 bases; bases outside gene matches: 10. The sequenced CDR3 bases are TGTGCCAGCAGCTCACCGGGACAGGGTTTATACGAG. It encodes CASSSPGQGLYE. The entire CDR3 protein reads CASSSPGQGLYEQYF.

Notes on this clone: With the read ending 3 residues before the CDR3 end, the germline J gene is used to fill in that end. The V call is TRBV5-4, the J call TRBJ2-7; the match to TRBD1 covers 7 bases. This CDR3 region has 16 residues. CDR1 and CDR2 (germline): SGHNT, YYREEE (reference sequence). Germline trimming cut 2 bases from V and 2 bases from J; bases unmatched to any gene: 10. The CDR3 is CASSFYGRTGAYEQYF. The sequenced part of the CDR3 DNA is TGTGCCAGCAGCTTTTACGGGCGGACAGGAGCCTACGAG.

Notes on this clone: Sequencing ends 3 residues short of the CDR3 end; the germline J gene provides the rest. This chain connects TRBV13 to TRBJ2-1; tentative D call: TRBD1 (6 bases). The CDR3 extends over 12 amino acids. Germline CDR1 PRHDT, CDR2 FYEKMQ (reference sequence). With 5 bases removed from V and 9 bases from J, the gap between germline ends came to 11 bases. The sequenced CDR3 bases are TGTGCCAGCAGCCCCCTAGGGGGTGAG. Translating gives CASSPLGGE. The complete CDR3 reads CASSPLGGEQFF.

Concerning this clone itself: The read falls 3 residues short of the CDR3 end, and the missing part is taken from the germline J gene. The genes are TRBV2 and TRBJ2-3; D is perhaps TRBD2 (6 bases). This CDR3 is built from 13 residues. Germline CDR1 is SNHLY and CDR2 is FYNNEI. Trimming removed 7 bases at V and 0 bases at J, with 8 bases between. The CDR3 sequence: CASTGTSTDTQYF. The sequenced part of the CDR3 DNA is TGTGCCAGCACCGGGACTAGCACAGATACG.

As for this clone: The read terminates 3 residues ahead of where the CDR3 ends, so the germline J gene completes it. The rearrangement uses TRBV18 and TRBJ1-1, with D unclear. There are 17 residues in the CDR3. In germline, CDR1 is KGHSH, CDR2 LQKENI. V dropped 3 bases and J dropped 1 base, with 18 bases sitting between them. The CDR3: CASSPTNTGYGNTEAFF. The sequenced part of the CDR3 DNA is TGTGCCAGCTCACCGACTAATACGGGGTACGGGAACACTGAA.

Comments on this clone: Read data end 3 residues before the CDR3 end; the end is taken from the germline J gene. The chain carries TRBV20-1 and TRBJ2-3; 9 bases are a match to TRBD2. The CDR3 has 13 residues. Germline CDR1 and CDR2: DFQATT and SNEGSKA (reference sequence). The sequenced part of the CDR3 DNA is TGCAGTGCAAGACCCCTAGCGGGGTCCACG. It yields the protein CSARPLAGST. The whole CDR3 reads CSARPLAGSTQYF.

Concerning this clone: The CDR3 end is not reached by the read, which stops 3 residues before it; the germline J gene fills it in. The chain joins TRBV7-3 to TRBJ2-2, with TRBD2 as a possible D gene (6 bases). The germline V gene has CDR1 SGHTA and CDR2 FQGTGA. V was shortened by 5 bases and J by 4 bases, with 17 bases between the two germline ends. This CDR3 is built from 16 residues. Incomplete CDR3 DNA: TGTGCCAGCAGCCCCTTTGGGGGGAGAGGCACCGGGGAG. The encoded protein is CASSPFGGRGTGE. The whole CDR3 sequence is CASSPFGGRGTGELFF. Supplemented by reference TRBV7-3 and TRBJ2-2, the full variable domain reads GAGVSQTPSNKVTEKGKYVELRCDPISGHTALYWYRQSLGQGPEFLIYFQGTGAADDSGLPNDRFFAVRPEGSVSTLKIQRTERGDSAVYLCASSPFGGRGTGELFFGEGSRLTVL.

In regard to this clone: The sequenced fragment ends 3 residues before the CDR3 boundary, so the rest is inferred from the germline J gene. The chain combines TRBV30 with TRBJ2-7, with 8 bases that match TRBD1. The CDR3 runs to 12 residues. Trimming removed 5 bases from V and 6 bases from J; junction bases left unmatched: 6. The V gene's germline CDR1 is GTSNPN and CDR2 SVGIG (reference sequence). The part of the CDR3 DNA that was read is TGTGCCTGGTGGACAGGGCTCGGCGAG. Translating gives CAWWTGLGE. The entire CDR3 is CAWWTGLGEQYF.

About this clone: Read data end 3 residues before the CDR3 end; the end is taken from the germline J gene. The gene calls are TRBV2 and TRBJ1-4, with D possibly being TRBD1 (5 bases). There are 13 residues in the CDR3. Germline-derived CDR1 and CDR2 are SNHLY and FYNNEI. V lost 4 bases, J lost 10 bases, and 13 bases lay in between. Partial CDR3 DNA: TGTGCCAGCAGTGTGGTCAGGGAGGGAAAA. It encodes CASSVVREGK. The entire CDR3 reads CASSVVREGKLFF.

Turning to this clone: Coverage ceases 3 residues before the CDR3 finishes, and the germline J gene fills in the end. The chain combines TRBV5-1 with TRBJ2-7; D may match TRBD1 or TRBD2 (6 bases each). Germline V gene lookup returns CDR1 SGHRS and CDR2 YFSETQ. The CDR3 is 16 amino acids. V shed 1 base and J shed 2 bases, with 16 bases lying between them. The part of the CDR3 DNA that was read is TGCGCCAGCAGCTTGAAGGGGGAGGTTGGGGCCTACGAG. This encodes CASSLKGEVGAYE. The whole CDR3 region reads CASSLKGEVGAYEQYF.

A note on this clone: The read ends 3 residues before the CDR3 terminus; that terminus is restored from the germline J gene. The rearrangement links TRBV12-5 to TRBJ2-1, with D possibly TRBD2 on 7 matching bases. Per the germline V gene, CDR1 is LGHNT and CDR2 is FRNRAP. CDR3 length equals 15 residues. V lost 4 bases to trimming and J lost 8 bases, with 18 bases between them. Incomplete CDR3 DNA: TGTGCTAGTGGTTCCGAGGGGGGGGGTTGGGATGAG. Protein sequence: CASGSEGGGWDE. The whole CDR3 sequence reads CASGSEGGGWDEQFF.

A remark on this clone: The missing CDR3 end, 3 residues past where the read stops, is filled in from the germline J gene. The chain uses TRBV10-1 and TRBJ2-7; D remains ambiguous. This CDR3 is built from 12 residues. The germline V gene has CDR1 WNHNN and CDR2 SYGVQD (reference sequence). V lost 6 bases to trimming and J lost 5 bases, with 11 bases between them. The CDR3 bases that were read are TGCGCCAGCAGGGAAGGGTACGACGAG. It encodes CASREGYDE. The full CDR3 reads CASREGYDEQYF.

In the case of this clone: The CDR3 is cut off 3 residues early in the read; its end comes from the germline J gene. The V call is TRBV29-1, the J call TRBJ2-2; no clear D. The CDR3 extends over 14 amino acids. The germline V gene has CDR1 SQVTM and CDR2 ANQGSEA. CDR3 protein: CSVAPAQLNEKLFF. CDR3 DNA, as far as it was read: TGCAGCGTTGCCCCCGCACAGCTTAATGAAAAG.

Remarks on this clone: The observed sequence ends 3 residues before the CDR3 terminus, with the missing tail filled in from the germline J gene. The chain combines TRBV5-1 with TRBJ1-1; the D gene is possibly TRBD1 (5 bases). This CDR3 contains 15 residues. CDR1 SGHRS and CDR2 YFSETQ come from the germline V gene. Trimming removed 0 bases at V and 1 base at J, with 10 bases between. CDR3 bases read: TGCGCCAGCAGCTTGGGCGGCAGGGAGAACACTGAA. Its translation is CASSLGGRENTE. The CDR3 in its entirety is CASSLGGRENTEAFF.